What follows are 2 T cell receptor beta chains derived from one specimen sequenced in a study of neurological immune-mediated disorders. Each CDR3 protein gets one entry after TCRdb re-called the 5' RACE reads with MiXCR. The data hold 65,000 to 85,000 distinct CDR3 sequences, with 2.5% to 4% observed a single time. The sample comprised PBMCs. All receptors derive from a woman between 50 and 59 years old with multiple sclerosis.

This clonotype was observed many times. The chain links TRBV3-1 to TRBJ1-6; TRBD1 aligns across 9 bases. The CDR3 runs to 13 residues. V shed 3 bases and J 9 bases; nucleotides not matched to a gene: 0. Germline V gives CDR1 LGHDT, CDR2 YNNKEL (reference sequence). The CDR3 region is CASSQGQGSPLHF. The CDR3 nucleotides are TGTGCCAGCAGCCAGGGACAGGGTTCACCCCTCCACTTT.

V is TRBV20-1 and J is TRBJ1-1; no clear D. Trimming pared 0 bases from V and 10 bases from J, leaving 9 bases between. CDR3 size: 11 residues. Looked up from germline, CDR1 is DFQATT and CDR2 is SNEGSKA (reference sequence). The CDR3 nucleotides are TGCAGTGCTAGAGATGGTGCGACAGCTTTCTTT. Protein product: CSARDGATAFF.